This T cell receptor beta chain was recovered during a study of shared T cell receptors in the human thymus. Looked up from germline, CDR1 is MNHNS and CDR2 is SASEGT. This CDR3 comprises 15 residues. V shed 4 bases and J 5 bases; nucleotides not matched to a gene: 9. This table comes from immunoSEQ multiplex PCR, and its TCRdb copy is limited to in-frame clones, with some not included. The table lists about 380,000 clones, just under 95% of them singletons. This sequence was found in a human donor. The sequencing input was thymocytes. The chain employs TRBV6-1 and TRBJ1-1; 8 bases agree with TRBD1. DNA of the CDR3: TGTGCCAGCAGTGTCGGCCAGGGGGCGCGAACTGAAGCTTTCTTT. This encodes CASSVGQGARTEAFF.